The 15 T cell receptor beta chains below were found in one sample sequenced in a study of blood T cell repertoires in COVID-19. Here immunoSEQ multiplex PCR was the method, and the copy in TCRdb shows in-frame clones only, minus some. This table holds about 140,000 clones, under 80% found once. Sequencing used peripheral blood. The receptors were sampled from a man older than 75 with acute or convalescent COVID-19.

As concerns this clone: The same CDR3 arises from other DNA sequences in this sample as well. The CDR3 DNA is TGTGCCAGCAGTTTGGAGCAGCCCCAGCATTTT. Translating it yields CASSLEQPQHF. The rearrangement joins TRBV28 to TRBJ1-5; D uncertain. Per the germline V gene, CDR1 is MDHEN and CDR2 is SYDVKM. Trimming left V 3 bases short and J 7 bases short, with 4 bases between. The CDR3 runs 11 residues.

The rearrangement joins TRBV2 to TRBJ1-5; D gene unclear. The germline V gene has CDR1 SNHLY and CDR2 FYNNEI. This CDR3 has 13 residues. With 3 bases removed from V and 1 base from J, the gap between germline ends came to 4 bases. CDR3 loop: CASSEESNQPQHF. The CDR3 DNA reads TGTGCCAGCAGTGAGGAGAGCAATCAGCCCCAGCATTTT.

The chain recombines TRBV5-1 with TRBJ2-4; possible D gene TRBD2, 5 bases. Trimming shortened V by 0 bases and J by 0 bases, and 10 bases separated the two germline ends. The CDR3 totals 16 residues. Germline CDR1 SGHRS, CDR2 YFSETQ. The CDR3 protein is CASSLGGSLAKNIQYF. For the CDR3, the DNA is TGCGCCAGCAGCTTGGGAGGGTCTCTAGCCAAAAACATTCAGTACTTC.

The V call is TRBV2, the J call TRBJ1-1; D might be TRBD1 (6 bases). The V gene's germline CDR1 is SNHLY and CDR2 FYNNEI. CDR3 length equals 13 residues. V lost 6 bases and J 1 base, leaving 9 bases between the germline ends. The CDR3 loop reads CASSGQWNTEAFF. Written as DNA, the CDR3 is TGTGCCAGCAGCGGACAGTGGAACACTGAAGCTTTCTTT.

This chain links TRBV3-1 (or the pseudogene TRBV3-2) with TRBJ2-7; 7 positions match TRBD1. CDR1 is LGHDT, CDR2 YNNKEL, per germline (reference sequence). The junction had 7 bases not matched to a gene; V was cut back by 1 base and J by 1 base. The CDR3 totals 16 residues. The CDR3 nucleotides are TGTGCCAGCAGCCAAGTGGGGGACAGTGTGTCCTACGAGCAGTACTTC. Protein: CASSQVGDSVSYEQYF.

The CDR3 region has the DNA TGTGCCAGCAGTTCCTTAGCGGGGGGGCCCTACAATGAGCAGTTCTTC. Residues: CASSSLAGGPYNEQFF. This sequence joins TRBV28 and TRBJ2-1, with 11 positions matching TRBD2. Germline V lookup: CDR1 MDHEN, CDR2 SYDVKM. This CDR3 comprises 16 residues. The J segment lost 2 bases and the V segment lost 4 bases, leaving 4 bases of the junction unmatched.

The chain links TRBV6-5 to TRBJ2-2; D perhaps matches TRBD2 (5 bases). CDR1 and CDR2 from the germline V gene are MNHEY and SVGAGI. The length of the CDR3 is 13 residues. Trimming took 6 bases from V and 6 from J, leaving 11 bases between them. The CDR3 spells CASSPEGSGELFF. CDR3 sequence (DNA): TGTGCCAGCAGCCCCGAGGGTTCCGGGGAGCTGTTTTTT.

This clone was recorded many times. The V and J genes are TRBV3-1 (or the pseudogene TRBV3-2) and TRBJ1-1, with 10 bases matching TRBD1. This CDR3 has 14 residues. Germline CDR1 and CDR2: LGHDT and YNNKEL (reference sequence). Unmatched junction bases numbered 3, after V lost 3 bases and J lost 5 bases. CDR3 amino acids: CASSHDRGRTEAFF. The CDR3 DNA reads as TGTGCCAGCAGCCACGACAGGGGGCGAACTGAAGCTTTCTTT.

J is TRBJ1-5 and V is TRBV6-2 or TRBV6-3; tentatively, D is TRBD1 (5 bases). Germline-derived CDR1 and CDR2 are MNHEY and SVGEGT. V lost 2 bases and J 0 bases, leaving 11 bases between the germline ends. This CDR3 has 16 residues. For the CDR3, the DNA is TGTGCCAGCAGTTACGGGGGGTACTATAGCAATCAGCCCCAGCATTTT. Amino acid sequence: CASSYGGYYSNQPQHF.

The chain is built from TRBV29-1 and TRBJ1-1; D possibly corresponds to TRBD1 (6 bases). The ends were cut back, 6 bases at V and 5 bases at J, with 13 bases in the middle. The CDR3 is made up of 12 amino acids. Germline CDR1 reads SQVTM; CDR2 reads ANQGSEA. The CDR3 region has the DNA TGCAGCGTGTCAGGGGTTGCGACTGAAGCTTTCTTT. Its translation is CSVSGVATEAFF.

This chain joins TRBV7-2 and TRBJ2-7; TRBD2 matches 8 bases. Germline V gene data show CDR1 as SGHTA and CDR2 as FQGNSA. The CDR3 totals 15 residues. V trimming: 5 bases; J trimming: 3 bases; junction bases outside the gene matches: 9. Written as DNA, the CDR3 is TGTGCCAGCAGCGTTGATGGCGGGGGGAACTACGAGCAGTACTTC. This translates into CASSVDGGGNYEQYF.

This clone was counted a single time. This CDR3 reads CASSPRGMSGELFF. The CDR3 DNA is TGTGCCAGCAGTCCACGGGGGATGTCCGGGGAGCTGTTTTTT. J is TRBJ2-2 and V is TRBV27, with D maybe TRBD2 (6 bases). V was trimmed by 5 bases and J by 6 bases, leaving 13 bases between them. The CDR3 loop spans 14 amino acids. Germline values: CDR1 MNHEY, CDR2 SMNVEV (reference sequence).

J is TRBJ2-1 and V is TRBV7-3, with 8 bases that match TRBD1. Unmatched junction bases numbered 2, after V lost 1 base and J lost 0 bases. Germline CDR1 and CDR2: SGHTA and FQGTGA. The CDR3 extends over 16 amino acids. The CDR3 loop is CASSLNRGSSYNEQFF. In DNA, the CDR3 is TGTGCCAGCAGCTTAAACAGGGGGAGCTCCTACAATGAGCAGTTCTTC. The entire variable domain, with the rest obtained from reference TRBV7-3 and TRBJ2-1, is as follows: GAGVSQTPSNKVTEKGKYVELRCDPISGHTALYWYRQSLGQGPEFLIYFQGTGAADDSGLPNDRFFAVRPEGSVSTLKIQRTERGDSAVYLCASSLNRGSSYNEQFFGPGTRLTVL.

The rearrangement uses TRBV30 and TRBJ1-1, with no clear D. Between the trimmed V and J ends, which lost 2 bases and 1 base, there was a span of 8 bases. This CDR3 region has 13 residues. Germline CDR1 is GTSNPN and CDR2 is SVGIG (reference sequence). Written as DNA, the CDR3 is TGTGCCTGGAGTTCCGGTGGGAACACTGAAGCTTTCTTT. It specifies CAWSSGGNTEAFF. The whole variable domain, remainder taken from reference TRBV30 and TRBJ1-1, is SQTIHQWPATLVQPVGSPLSLECTVEGTSNPNLYWYRQAAGRGLQLLFYSVGIGQISSEVPQNLSASRPQDRQFILSSKKLLLSDSGFYLCAWSSGGNTEAFFGQGTRLTVV.

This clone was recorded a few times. CDR3 loop: CASILLRTGANTGELFF. The CDR3, as DNA: TGTGCCAGCATTCTCCTTAGGACTGGCGCGAACACCGGGGAGCTGTTTTTT. The V gene is TRBV2, the J gene TRBJ2-2, with D possibly TRBD2 on 5 matching bases. Germline assignment: CDR1 SNHLY and CDR2 FYNNEI. Trimming cost V 7 bases and J 0 bases, with 18 bases left between them. The CDR3 loop spans 17 amino acids.